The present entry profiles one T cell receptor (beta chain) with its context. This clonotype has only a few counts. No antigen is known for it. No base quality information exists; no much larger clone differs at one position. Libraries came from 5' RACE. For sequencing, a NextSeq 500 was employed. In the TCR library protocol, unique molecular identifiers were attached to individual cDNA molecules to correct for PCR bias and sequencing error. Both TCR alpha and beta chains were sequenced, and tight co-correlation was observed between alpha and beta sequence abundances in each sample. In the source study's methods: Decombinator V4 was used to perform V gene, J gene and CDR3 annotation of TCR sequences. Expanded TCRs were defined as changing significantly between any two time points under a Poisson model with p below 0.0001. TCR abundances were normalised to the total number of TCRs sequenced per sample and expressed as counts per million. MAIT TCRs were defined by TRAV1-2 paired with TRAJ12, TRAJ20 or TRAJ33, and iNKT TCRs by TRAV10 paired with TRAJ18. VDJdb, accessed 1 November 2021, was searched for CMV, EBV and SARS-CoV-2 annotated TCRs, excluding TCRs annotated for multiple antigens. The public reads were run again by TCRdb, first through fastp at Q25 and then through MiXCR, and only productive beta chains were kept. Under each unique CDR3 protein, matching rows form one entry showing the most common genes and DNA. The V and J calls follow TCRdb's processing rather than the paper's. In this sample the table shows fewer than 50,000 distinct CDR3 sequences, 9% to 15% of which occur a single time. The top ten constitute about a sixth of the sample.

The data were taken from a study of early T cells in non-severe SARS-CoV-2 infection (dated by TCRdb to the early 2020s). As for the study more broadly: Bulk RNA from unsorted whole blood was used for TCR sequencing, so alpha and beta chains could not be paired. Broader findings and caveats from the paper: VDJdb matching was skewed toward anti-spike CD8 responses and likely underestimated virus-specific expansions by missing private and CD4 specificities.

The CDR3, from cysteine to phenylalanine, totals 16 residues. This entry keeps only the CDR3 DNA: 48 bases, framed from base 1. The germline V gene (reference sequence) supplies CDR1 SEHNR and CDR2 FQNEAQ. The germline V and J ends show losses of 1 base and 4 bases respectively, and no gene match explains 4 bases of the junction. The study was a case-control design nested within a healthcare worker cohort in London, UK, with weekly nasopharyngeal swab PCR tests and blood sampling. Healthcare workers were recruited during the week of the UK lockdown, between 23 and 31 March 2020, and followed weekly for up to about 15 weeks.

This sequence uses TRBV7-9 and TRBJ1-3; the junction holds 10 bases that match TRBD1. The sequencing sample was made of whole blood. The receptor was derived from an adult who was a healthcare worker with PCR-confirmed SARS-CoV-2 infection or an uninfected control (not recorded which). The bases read TGTGCCAGCAGCTTAGAGACAGGGGGCGGCGGAAACACCATATATTTT. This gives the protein CASSLETGGGGNTIYF.